This is a list of T cell receptor beta chains from one sample in a study of T-cell memory formation after mild COVID-19. TCRdb re-called the 5' RACE reads through MiXCR, storing one row per CDR3 protein. Of 310,000 or so distinct CDR3 sequences in the sample, approximately 15% are singletons; the top ten hold 20% to 25%. Sequencing was carried out using PBMCs or a T cell subset sorted from them (not recorded which). Receptors originate from a man between 18 and 35 years old who had mild COVID-19 (a few samples of this study predate the infection). Cell type and time point are not known. CDR3s include the opening cysteine and the closing phenylalanine or tryptophan. Fields, in order: V gene, clone size, D gene, J gene, CDR3 protein, CDR3 DNA. D genes are given only for firm matches. Size tells how often a clone was seen (once, few, many) or the class of an expanded clone, and some rows leave it out.

v_gene: TRBV7-2
abundance: -
d_gene: -
j_gene: TRBJ1-2
CDR3aa: CASSLVGTYGYTF
CDR3nt: TGTGCCAGCAGCTTAGTAGGGACCTATGGCTACACCTTC

v_gene: TRBV12-3/TRBV12-4
abundance: few
d_gene: -
j_gene: TRBJ1-5
CDR3aa: CASSFMTDQPQHF
CDR3nt: TGTGCCAGCAGTTTTATGACCGATCAGCCCCAGCATTTT

v_gene: TRBV27
abundance: -
d_gene: -
j_gene: TRBJ1-1
CDR3aa: CASSLSGVVTEAFF
CDR3nt: TGTGCCAGCAGTTTATCTGGGGTGGTCACTGAAGCTTTCTTT

v_gene: TRBV6-5
abundance: -
d_gene: -
j_gene: TRBJ2-7
CDR3aa: CASSSRAPSSYEQYF
CDR3nt: TGTGCCAGCAGTAGCAGGGCCCCTAGCTCCTACGAGCAGTACTTC

v_gene: TRBV18
abundance: -
d_gene: -
j_gene: TRBJ1-1
CDR3aa: CASSQGRTVTEAFF
CDR3nt: TGTGCCAGCTCACAAGGCCGGACGGTCACTGAAGCTTTCTTT

v_gene: TRBV7-9
abundance: -
d_gene: -
j_gene: TRBJ1-1
CDR3aa: CASRDHRRARTEAFF
CDR3nt: TGTGCCAGCAGGGACCATAGACGGGCCCGGACTGAAGCTTTCTTT

v_gene: TRBV7-9
abundance: -
d_gene: -
j_gene: TRBJ1-6
CDR3aa: CASSYRDSSSYNSPLHF
CDR3nt: TGTGCCAGCAGCTACCGGGACTCAAGCTCCTATAATTCACCCCTCCACTTT

v_gene: TRBV7-8
abundance: few
d_gene: -
j_gene: TRBJ1-2
CDR3aa: CASSWSPNRGYTF
CDR3nt: TGTGCCAGCAGTTGGTCCCCGAATAGAGGCTACACCTTC

v_gene: TRBV11-3
abundance: few
d_gene: -
j_gene: TRBJ2-2
CDR3aa: CASSPHRTGELFF
CDR3nt: TGTGCCAGCAGCCCCCATCGAACCGGGGAGCTGTTTTTT

v_gene: TRBV9
abundance: -
d_gene: -
j_gene: TRBJ2-3
CDR3aa: CASSSEVRYGTDTQYF
CDR3nt: TGTGCCAGCAGCTCAGAAGTGCGGTATGGCACAGATACGCAGTATTTT

v_gene: TRBV20-1
abundance: few
d_gene: TRBD1
j_gene: TRBJ1-2
CDR3aa: CSAEQGAYTF
CDR3nt: TGCAGTGCTGAACAGGGGGCGTACACCTTC

v_gene: TRBV9
abundance: few
d_gene: -
j_gene: TRBJ2-5
CDR3aa: CASSFGFRGEETQYF
CDR3nt: TGTGCCAGCAGCTTCGGGTTCCGCGGAGAAGAGACCCAGTACTTC

v_gene: TRBV4-2
abundance: -
d_gene: TRBD1
j_gene: TRBJ1-2
CDR3aa: CASSQVDRGRDGYTF
CDR3nt: TGTGCCAGCAGCCAAGTGGACAGGGGCCGAGATGGCTACACCTTC

v_gene: TRBV12-3/TRBV12-4
abundance: few
d_gene: TRBD1
j_gene: TRBJ1-5
CDR3aa: CASSFFRQGAFGQPQHF
CDR3nt: TGTGCCAGCAGTTTTTTCCGACAGGGGGCGTTTGGTCAGCCCCAGCATTTT

v_gene: TRBV7-9
abundance: few
d_gene: -
j_gene: TRBJ1-1
CDR3aa: CASSPRIGQGKKGYTEAFF
CDR3nt: TGTGCCAGCAGCCCTAGAATCGGCCAGGGCAAAAAAGGATACACTGAAGCTTTCTTT

v_gene: TRBV18
abundance: few
d_gene: TRBD2
j_gene: TRBJ2-5
CDR3aa: CASSSVVGLAGIAETQYF
CDR3nt: TGTGCCAGCTCATCCGTTGTAGGACTAGCGGGGATTGCGGAGACCCAGTACTTC

v_gene: TRBV4-2
abundance: few
d_gene: -
j_gene: TRBJ2-2
CDR3aa: CASSQDIGYANTGELFF
CDR3nt: TGTGCCAGCAGCCAAGATATCGGGTACGCGAACACCGGGGAGCTGTTTTTT